A selection of T cell receptor beta chains follows, all from one sample in a study of blood T cell repertoires in COVID-19. The protocol was immunoSEQ multiplex PCR, while the TCRdb copy is restricted to in-frame clones and leaves out a portion. The sample shows 150,000 to 200,000 clones, 70% to 85% of them seen only once. Input material: peripheral blood. All receptors derive from an elderly woman with acute or convalescent COVID-19. Each CDR3 is given with its conserved first and last residue. Not every row has a clone size; where given, it reads once, few, many or a size class.

j_gene: TRBJ2-1
v_gene: TRBV30
abundance: -
CDR3aa: CAWSPRGALAYNEQFF

j_gene: TRBJ1-1
v_gene: TRBV6-2/TRBV6-3
abundance: -
CDR3aa: CASSYLNPTGTEAFF

j_gene: TRBJ1-3
v_gene: TRBV3-1/TRBV3-2
abundance: few
CDR3aa: CASSQAILSGNTIYF

j_gene: TRBJ2-1
v_gene: TRBV18
abundance: -
CDR3aa: CASSQRTSGFGDEQFF

j_gene: TRBJ2-1
v_gene: TRBV5-1
abundance: -
CDR3aa: CASSGNPGSYNEQFF

j_gene: TRBJ2-1
v_gene: TRBV10-3
abundance: -
CDR3aa: CALREGLNNEQFF

j_gene: TRBJ2-6
v_gene: TRBV25-1
abundance: -
CDR3aa: CASSEPGTGANVLTF

j_gene: TRBJ2-1
v_gene: TRBV5-8
abundance: once
CDR3aa: CASSLPGQGFGAEQFF

j_gene: TRBJ2-3
v_gene: TRBV10-3
abundance: few
CDR3aa: CAVRTSGSDTDTQYF

j_gene: TRBJ2-2
v_gene: TRBV5-1
abundance: -
CDR3aa: CASSLESSGSGELFF

j_gene: TRBJ1-4
v_gene: TRBV5-1
abundance: -
CDR3aa: CASSLPLLSTNEKLFF

j_gene: TRBJ2-2
v_gene: TRBV12-5
abundance: few
CDR3aa: CASGLVETGNTGELFF

j_gene: TRBJ1-5
v_gene: TRBV7-9
abundance: -
CDR3aa: CASSYSTGGHQPQHF

j_gene: TRBJ1-2
v_gene: TRBV6-5
abundance: -
CDR3aa: CASSLTGNYGYTF

j_gene: TRBJ1-3
v_gene: TRBV5-1
abundance: -
CDR3aa: CASSLEPGISGNTIYF

j_gene: TRBJ1-1
v_gene: TRBV3-1/TRBV3-2
abundance: -
CDR3aa: CASSQDPPRGNTEAFF

j_gene: TRBJ2-5
v_gene: TRBV6-1
abundance: -
CDR3aa: CASSDNGQRRGETQYF

j_gene: TRBJ2-1
v_gene: TRBV24-1
abundance: -
CDR3aa: CATSDSRVSEQFF

j_gene: TRBJ2-1
v_gene: TRBV5-4
abundance: -
CDR3aa: CASSLAAGPNPYNEQFF

j_gene: TRBJ1-5
v_gene: TRBV2
abundance: once
CDR3aa: CASRGGRSNQPQHF

j_gene: TRBJ1-2
v_gene: TRBV30
abundance: few
CDR3aa: CAGTQGAHGYTF

j_gene: TRBJ1-1
v_gene: TRBV9
abundance: -
CDR3aa: CASSVATGGTEAFF

j_gene: TRBJ2-7
v_gene: TRBV29-1
abundance: once
CDR3aa: CSVEVTGDESYEQYF

j_gene: TRBJ1-1
v_gene: TRBV7-9
abundance: -
CDR3aa: CASSKGQTAEAFF

j_gene: TRBJ2-7
v_gene: TRBV7-9
abundance: -
CDR3aa: CASSPVKGGPSYEQYF

j_gene: TRBJ2-7
v_gene: TRBV18
abundance: -
CDR3aa: CASSPRGGYEQYF

j_gene: TRBJ2-3
v_gene: TRBV2
abundance: -
CDR3aa: CASSASRIGDTQYF

j_gene: TRBJ2-5
v_gene: TRBV2
abundance: -
CDR3aa: CASSYGTGQETQYF

j_gene: TRBJ2-1
v_gene: TRBV5-1
abundance: -
CDR3aa: CASSLVAPDNEQFF

j_gene: TRBJ2-7
v_gene: TRBV15
abundance: -
CDR3aa: CATSRDRLAEQYF

j_gene: TRBJ1-5
v_gene: TRBV5-6
abundance: -
CDR3aa: CASSFRGTGLNQPQHF

j_gene: TRBJ2-7
v_gene: TRBV2
abundance: -
CDR3aa: CASRRQVYEQYF

j_gene: TRBJ1-1
v_gene: TRBV7-9
abundance: -
CDR3aa: CASRPDRQWASAEAFF

j_gene: TRBJ2-1
v_gene: TRBV2
abundance: -
CDR3aa: CASGREEYYNEQFF

j_gene: TRBJ1-5
v_gene: TRBV6-2/TRBV6-3
abundance: -
CDR3aa: CASSEWSQPQHF

j_gene: TRBJ2-2
v_gene: TRBV18
abundance: -
CDR3aa: CASSYSTNTGELFF

j_gene: TRBJ1-1
v_gene: TRBV3-1/TRBV3-2
abundance: -
CDR3aa: CASSQDRVREKTEAFF

j_gene: TRBJ2-7
v_gene: TRBV9
abundance: -
CDR3aa: CASSPREGLLYEQYF

j_gene: TRBJ1-1
v_gene: TRBV6-2/TRBV6-3
abundance: -
CDR3aa: CASSDRGRGATEAFF

j_gene: TRBJ1-5
v_gene: TRBV2
abundance: -
CDR3aa: CASRAGLNQPQHF

j_gene: TRBJ2-1
v_gene: TRBV4-1
abundance: -
CDR3aa: CASSQEASGSIFF

j_gene: TRBJ2-7
v_gene: TRBV15
abundance: -
CDR3aa: CATSQGQGKFHEQYF

j_gene: TRBJ2-5
v_gene: TRBV5-1
abundance: -
CDR3aa: CASSTGQLQETQYF

j_gene: TRBJ2-7
v_gene: TRBV10-1
abundance: -
CDR3aa: CASSPGGSVDEQYF

j_gene: TRBJ1-3
v_gene: TRBV5-1
abundance: once
CDR3aa: CASSLGTSSSGNTIYF

j_gene: TRBJ2-6
v_gene: TRBV7-2
abundance: -
CDR3aa: CASSISGRGSGANVLTF

j_gene: TRBJ1-1
v_gene: TRBV29-1
abundance: -
CDR3aa: CSVAFPNTEAFF

j_gene: TRBJ2-1
v_gene: TRBV7-2
abundance: -
CDR3aa: CASSADSSGSSYNEQFF

j_gene: TRBJ1-2
v_gene: TRBV12-3/TRBV12-4
abundance: -
CDR3aa: CASSVRGLGYTF

j_gene: TRBJ1-5
v_gene: TRBV19
abundance: -
CDR3aa: CASTAWEGDSQPQHF

j_gene: TRBJ2-1
v_gene: TRBV11-1
abundance: once
CDR3aa: CASSLNAGQGNNEQFF

j_gene: TRBJ2-2
v_gene: TRBV13
abundance: -
CDR3aa: CASSPRERANTGELFF

j_gene: TRBJ2-5
v_gene: TRBV29-1
abundance: -
CDR3aa: CSVETGLQETQYF

j_gene: TRBJ2-5
v_gene: TRBV5-1
abundance: -
CDR3aa: CASVETGTLEETQYF

j_gene: TRBJ2-1
v_gene: TRBV15
abundance: -
CDR3aa: CATSRLPGGASSYNEQFF

j_gene: TRBJ2-3
v_gene: TRBV6-5
abundance: few
CDR3aa: CASISSGRSDTQYF